The T cell receptor beta chain described here comes from a study of blood T cell repertoires in COVID-19. Across the whole study: COVID-19 samples from acute and convalescent phases originated in the United States, Italy and Spain. Nucleic acid was either cDNA or gDNA, and it came from T cells, B-cell-depleted T cells, or PBMCs.

This CDR3 is built from 13 residues. V was shortened by 8 bases and J by 1 base, with 11 bases between the two germline ends. The V gene's germline CDR1 is KGHSH and CDR2 LQKENI. In the original workflow: Nucleated cell number was recorded as an estimate derived from reference gene primer amplification. Sequencing was performed with immunoSEQ multiplex PCR; in TCRdb, only in-frame clones are kept and a portion is missing. The DNA gave D and trimming, while V, J and clone size come from that table. The sample includes under 250,000 clones, approximately 80% seen only once; the top ten take roughly an eighth. In this sample, this clone turned up a few times.

The clonotype was recovered from a human donor in a cohort sampled during active COVID-19. The sample taken for sequencing was peripheral blood. The V call is TRBV18, the J call TRBJ2-5, with D possibly matching TRBD1 (6 bases). Written as DNA, the CDR3 is TGTGCCAGCGTTGGACAGCGCCAAGAGACCCAGTACTTC. It specifies CASVGQRQETQYF.